This entry lists 7 T cell receptor beta chains sequenced from one sample in a study of OX40 agonist ivuxolimab in advanced cancers. Some clones are missing from TCRdb's copy, which holds only in-frame ones; the method was immunoSEQ multiplex PCR. This table holds 57,000 or so clones, less than 90% found once. Sequenced material: CD4+ or CD8+ T cells sorted from blood, taken in a trial of the OX40 agonist ivuxolimab. These receptors were taken from an adult with an advanced solid tumor such as melanoma, head and neck, liver or kidney cancer.

The V and J genes are TRBV11-2 and TRBJ2-1, with D possibly being TRBD2 (7 bases). The CDR3 extends over 13 amino acids. The V end was cut by 6 bases, the J end by 5 bases, with 11 bases between. Germline values: CDR1 SGHAT, CDR2 FQNNGV. The CDR3 nucleotides are TGTGCCAGCAGGCGGGGGCCGGACAATGAGCAGTTCTTC. Its translation: CASRRGPDNEQFF.

The chain carries TRBV4-3 and TRBJ2-1; a weak D match, TRBD2 (6 bases). CDR1 LGHNA and CDR2 YSLEER come from the germline V gene. The CDR3 has 13 residues. Trimming took off 4 bases at V and 7 bases at J, with 11 bases between the two ends. The CDR3 spells CASSPDYPNEQFF. The CDR3 DNA sequence: TGCGCCAGCAGCCCGGACTACCCGAATGAGCAGTTCTTC.

This clone was recorded a few times. The chain joins TRBV5-4 to TRBJ1-3; tentatively, D is TRBD1 (5 bases). Deletions cut 0 bases from V and 2 bases from J, with 9 bases between. The CDR3 totals 15 residues. The germline V gene has CDR1 SGHNT and CDR2 YYREEE (reference sequence). This CDR3 is CASSLGGTAGNTIYF. DNA of the CDR3: TGTGCCAGCAGCTTGGGGGGCACCGCTGGAAACACCATATATTTT.

The chain joins TRBV9 to TRBJ2-5, with 16 nucleotides matching TRBD2. CDR3 length: 17 residues. J was trimmed by 6 bases and V by 0 bases; bases with no gene match: 5. The germline V gene has CDR1 SGDLS and CDR2 YYNGEE. The CDR3 DNA follows: TGTGCCAGCAGCGTAGCCGGGACTAGCGGGGGGGTACAGACCCAGTACTTC. Its translation: CASSVAGTSGGVQTQYF.

The chain carries TRBV28 and TRBJ2-3; 13 nucleotides align to TRBD2. Germline V CDR1 and CDR2: MDHEN, SYDVKM. This CDR3 is 17 amino acids long. The J segment lost 2 bases and the V segment lost 5 bases, leaving 7 bases of the junction unmatched. CDR3 DNA sequence: TGTGCCAGCAGTCAGATCGGACTAGCGGGGGACACAGATACGCAGTATTTT. Translated: CASSQIGLAGDTDTQYF.

The chain recombines TRBV9 with TRBJ2-5; D gene ambiguous. The V and J ends lost 1 base and 3 bases respectively, with 10 bases between them. Germline CDR1 is SGDLS and CDR2 is YYNGEE. The CDR3 runs 14 residues. CDR3 sequence (DNA): TGTGCCAGCAGCGTAATAGGGAATGAAGAGACCCAGTACTTC. Protein sequence: CASSVIGNEETQYF. Filled out from reference TRBV9 and TRBJ2-5, the complete variable domain reads DSGVTQTPKHLITATGQRVTLRCSPRSGDLSVYWYQQSLDQGLQFLIQYYNGEERAKGNILERFSAQQFPDLHSELNLSSLELGDSALYFCASSVIGNEETQYFGPGTRLLVL.

This clone was counted once. The J gene is TRBJ1-5, the V gene TRBV7-3; tentative D call: TRBD1 (5 bases). Between the trimmed V and J ends, which lost 2 bases and 0 bases, there was a span of 8 bases. The CDR3 extends over 15 amino acids. The germline V gene encodes CDR1 SGHTA and CDR2 FQGTGA. In DNA, the CDR3 is TGTGCCAGCAGCTTAGGGGGGTATAGCAATCAGCCCCAGCATTTT. Protein: CASSLGGYSNQPQHF. The full variable domain, in which reference TRBV7-3 and TRBJ1-5 provide the parts outside the CDR3, is GAGVSQTPSNKVTEKGKYVELRCDPISGHTALYWYRQSLGQGPEFLIYFQGTGAADDSGLPNDRFFAVRPEGSVSTLKIQRTERGDSAVYLCASSLGGYSNQPQHFGDGTRLSIL.